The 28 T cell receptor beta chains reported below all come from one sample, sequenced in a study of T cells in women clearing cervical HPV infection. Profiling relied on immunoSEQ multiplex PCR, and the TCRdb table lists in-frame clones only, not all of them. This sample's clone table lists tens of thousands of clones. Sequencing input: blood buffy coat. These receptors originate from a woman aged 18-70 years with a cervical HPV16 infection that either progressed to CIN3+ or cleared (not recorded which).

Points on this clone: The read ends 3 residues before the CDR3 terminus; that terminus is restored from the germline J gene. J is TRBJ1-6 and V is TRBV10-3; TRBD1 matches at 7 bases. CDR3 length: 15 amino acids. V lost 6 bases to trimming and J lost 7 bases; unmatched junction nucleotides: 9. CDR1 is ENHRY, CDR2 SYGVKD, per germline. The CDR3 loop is CAIRDPTGPNSPLHF. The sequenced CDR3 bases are TGTGCCATCAGAGACCCGACAGGGCCGAATTCACCC.

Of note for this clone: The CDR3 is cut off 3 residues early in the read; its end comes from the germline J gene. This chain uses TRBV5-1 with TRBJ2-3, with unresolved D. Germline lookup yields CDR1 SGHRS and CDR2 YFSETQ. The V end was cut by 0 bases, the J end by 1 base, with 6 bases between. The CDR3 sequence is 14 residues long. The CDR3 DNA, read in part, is TGCGCCAGCAGCTTGGTAGTCGGCACAGATACG. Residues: CASSLVVGTDT. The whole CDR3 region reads CASSLVVGTDTQYF.

The CDR3 reads CASSINHRAGQPQHF. Incomplete CDR3 DNA: TGTGCCAGTAGTATCAACCACAGGGCTGGACAGCCC. The V call is TRBV19, the J call TRBJ1-5; D possibly corresponds to TRBD1 (6 bases). The read comes to an end 3 residues before the CDR3 does, leaving the germline J gene to fill in the end. The germline V and J ends were trimmed by 3 bases and 7 bases, with 16 bases remaining between them. Germline-derived CDR1 and CDR2 are LNHDA and SQIVND (reference sequence). This CDR3 has 15 residues.

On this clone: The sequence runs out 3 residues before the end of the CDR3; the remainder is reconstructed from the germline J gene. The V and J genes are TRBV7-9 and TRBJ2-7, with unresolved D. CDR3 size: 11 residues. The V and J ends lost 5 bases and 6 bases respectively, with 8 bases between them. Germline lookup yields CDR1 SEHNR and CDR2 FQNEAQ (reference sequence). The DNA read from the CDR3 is TGTGCCAGCAGCCAACATGGCGAG. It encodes CASSQHGE. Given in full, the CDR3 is CASSQHGEQYF.

Partial CDR3 DNA: TGCGCCAGCAGTGAATTGTTGACAAATGAAAAA. It translates to CASSELLTNEK. From start to end, the CDR3 is CASSELLTNEKAFF. The V call is TRBV10-1, the J call TRBJ1-1; D is undetermined. With the read ending 3 residues before the CDR3 end, the germline J gene is used to fill in that end. Germline-derived CDR1 and CDR2 are WNHNN and SYGVQD (reference sequence). CDR3 length: 14 amino acids.

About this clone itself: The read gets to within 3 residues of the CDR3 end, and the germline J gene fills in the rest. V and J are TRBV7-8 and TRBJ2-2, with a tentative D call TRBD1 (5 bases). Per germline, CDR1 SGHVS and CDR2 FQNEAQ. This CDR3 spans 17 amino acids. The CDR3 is CASSLARQLATNEKLFF. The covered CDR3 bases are TGTGCCAGCAGCTTAGCGCGACAGCTTGCAACTAATGAAAAG.

The CDR3 sequence: CASSQDIETQYF. The covered CDR3 bases are TGCGCCAGCAGCCAGGACATCGAGACC. This chain links TRBV5-1 with TRBJ2-5; TRBD1 might be the D (5 bases). The observed sequence ends 3 residues before the CDR3 terminus, with the missing tail filled in from the germline J gene. Germline CDR1 reads SGHRS; CDR2 reads YFSETQ. V dropped 4 bases and J dropped 5 bases, with 9 bases sitting between them. This CDR3 comprises 12 residues.

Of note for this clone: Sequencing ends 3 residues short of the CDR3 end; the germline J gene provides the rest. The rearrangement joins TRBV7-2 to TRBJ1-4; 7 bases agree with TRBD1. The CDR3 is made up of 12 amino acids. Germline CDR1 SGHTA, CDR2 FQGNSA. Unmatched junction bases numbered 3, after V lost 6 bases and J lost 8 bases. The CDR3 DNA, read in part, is TGTGCCAGCAGGGGAGGGGGCGAAAAA. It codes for CASRGGGEK. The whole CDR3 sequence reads CASRGGGEKLFF.

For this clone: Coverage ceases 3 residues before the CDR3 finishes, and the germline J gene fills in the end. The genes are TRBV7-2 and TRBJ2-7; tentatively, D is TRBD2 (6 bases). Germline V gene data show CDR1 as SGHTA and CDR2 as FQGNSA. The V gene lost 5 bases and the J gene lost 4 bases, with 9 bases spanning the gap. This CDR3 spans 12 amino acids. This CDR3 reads CASSDGGYEQYF. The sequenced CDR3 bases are TGTGCCAGCAGCGATGGGGGGTACGAG. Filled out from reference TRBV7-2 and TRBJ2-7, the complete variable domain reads GAGVSQSPSNKVTEKGKDVELRCDPISGHTALYWYRQSLGQGLEFLIYFQGNSAPDKSGLPSDRFSAERTGGSVSTLTIQRTQQEDSAVYLCASSDGGYEQYFGPGTRLTVT.

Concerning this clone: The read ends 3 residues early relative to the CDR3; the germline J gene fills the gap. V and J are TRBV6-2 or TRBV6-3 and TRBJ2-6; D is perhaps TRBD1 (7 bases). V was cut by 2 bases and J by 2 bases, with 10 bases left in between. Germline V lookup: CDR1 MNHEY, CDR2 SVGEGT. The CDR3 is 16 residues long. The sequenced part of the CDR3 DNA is TGTGCCAGCAGTTACGGAGGGGGCGCTGGGGCCAACGTC. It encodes CASSYGGGAGANV. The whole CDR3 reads CASSYGGGAGANVLTF.

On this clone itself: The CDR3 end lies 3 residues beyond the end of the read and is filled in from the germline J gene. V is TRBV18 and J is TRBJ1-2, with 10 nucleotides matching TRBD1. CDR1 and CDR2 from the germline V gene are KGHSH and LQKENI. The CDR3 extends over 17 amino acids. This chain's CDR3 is CASSPVPTGGTLNDYTF. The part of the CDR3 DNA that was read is TGTGCCAGCTCACCCGTCCCGACAGGGGGCACTTTGAATGAC.

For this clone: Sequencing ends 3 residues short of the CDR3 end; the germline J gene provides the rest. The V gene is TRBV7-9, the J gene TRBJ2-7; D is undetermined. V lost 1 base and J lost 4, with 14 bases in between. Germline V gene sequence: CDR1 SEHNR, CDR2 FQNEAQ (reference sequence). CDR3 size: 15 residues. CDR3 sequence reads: CASSLEGTFRYEQYF. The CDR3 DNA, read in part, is TGTGCCAGCAGCTTAGAGGGCACCTTTCGGTACGAG.

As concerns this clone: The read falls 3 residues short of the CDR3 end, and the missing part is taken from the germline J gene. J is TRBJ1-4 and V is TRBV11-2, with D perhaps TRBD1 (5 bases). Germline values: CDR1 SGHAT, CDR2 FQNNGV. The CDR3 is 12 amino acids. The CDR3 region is CASSPGGSKLFF. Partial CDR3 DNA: TGTGCCAGCAGCCCCGGGGGGAGTAAA.

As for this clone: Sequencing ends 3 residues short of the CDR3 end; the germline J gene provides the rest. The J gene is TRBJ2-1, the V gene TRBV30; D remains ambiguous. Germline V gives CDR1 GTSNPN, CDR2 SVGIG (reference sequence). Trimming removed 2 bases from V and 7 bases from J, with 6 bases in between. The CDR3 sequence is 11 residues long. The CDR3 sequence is CAWSPRNEQFF. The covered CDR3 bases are TGTGCCTGGAGTCCTAGGAATGAG.

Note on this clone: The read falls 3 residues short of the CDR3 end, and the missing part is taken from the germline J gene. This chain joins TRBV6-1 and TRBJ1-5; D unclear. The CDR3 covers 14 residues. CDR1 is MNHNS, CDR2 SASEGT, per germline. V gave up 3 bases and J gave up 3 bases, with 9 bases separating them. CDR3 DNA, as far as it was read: TGTGCCAGCAGTGACCGGCGGAACAATCAGCCC. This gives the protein CASSDRRNNQP. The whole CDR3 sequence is CASSDRRNNQPQHF.

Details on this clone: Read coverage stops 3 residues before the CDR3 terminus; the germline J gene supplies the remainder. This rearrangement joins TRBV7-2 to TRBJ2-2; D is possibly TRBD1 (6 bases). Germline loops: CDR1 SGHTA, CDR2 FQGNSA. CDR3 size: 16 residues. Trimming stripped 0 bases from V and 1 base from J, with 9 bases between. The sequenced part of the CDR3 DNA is TGTGCCAGCAGCTTAGCCCAGGGGTTGAACACCGGGGAG. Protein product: CASSLAQGLNTGE. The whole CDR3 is CASSLAQGLNTGELFF.

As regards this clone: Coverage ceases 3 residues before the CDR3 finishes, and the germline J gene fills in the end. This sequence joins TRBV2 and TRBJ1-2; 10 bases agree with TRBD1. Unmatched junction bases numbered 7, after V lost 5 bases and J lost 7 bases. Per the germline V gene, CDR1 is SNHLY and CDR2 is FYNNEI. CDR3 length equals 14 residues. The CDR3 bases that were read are TGTGCCAGCAGTCGGGACAGGGGAATAGGTGGC. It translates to CASSRDRGIGG. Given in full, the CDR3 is CASSRDRGIGGYTF.

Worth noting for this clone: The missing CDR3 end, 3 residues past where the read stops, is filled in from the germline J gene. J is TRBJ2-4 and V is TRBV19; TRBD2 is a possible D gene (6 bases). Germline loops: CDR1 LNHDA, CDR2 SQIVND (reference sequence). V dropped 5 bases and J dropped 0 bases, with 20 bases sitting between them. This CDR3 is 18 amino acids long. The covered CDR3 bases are TGTGCCAGTAGTCCCTCCGGGACCCCGGGACTAGCCAAAAACATT. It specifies CASSPSGTPGLAKNI. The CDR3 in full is CASSPSGTPGLAKNIQYF.

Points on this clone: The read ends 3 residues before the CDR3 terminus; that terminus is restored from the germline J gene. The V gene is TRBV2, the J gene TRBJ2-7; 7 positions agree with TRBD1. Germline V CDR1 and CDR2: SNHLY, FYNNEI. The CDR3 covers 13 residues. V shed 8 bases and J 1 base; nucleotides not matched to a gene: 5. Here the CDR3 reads CASRDSLSYEQYF. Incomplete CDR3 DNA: TGTGCCAGCCGGGACAGCCTATCCTACGAG. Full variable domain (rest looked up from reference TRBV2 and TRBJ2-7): EPEVTQTPSHQVTQMGQEVILRCVPISNHLYFYWYRQILGQKVEFLVSFYNNEISEKSEIFDDQFSVERPDGSNFTLKIRSTKLEDSAMYFCASRDSLSYEQYFGPGTRLTVT.

The CDR3 is CASSPTLLYTGELFF. Incomplete CDR3 DNA: TGTGCCAGCAGTCCCACTCTATTGTACACCGGGGAG. The chain joins TRBV12-3 or TRBV12-4 to TRBJ2-2; D is unclear. The read terminates 3 residues ahead of where the CDR3 ends, so the germline J gene completes it. The CDR3 totals 15 residues. With 5 bases removed from V and 3 bases from J, the gap between germline ends came to 13 bases.

The DNA read from the CDR3 is TGTGCCAGCATTCAACCGCGGGGAGGGCCGAACTATGGC. Protein product: CASIQPRGGPNYG. The entire CDR3 is CASIQPRGGPNYGYTF. V and J are TRBV6-2 or TRBV6-3 and TRBJ1-2, with D hard to call. The read ends 3 residues early relative to the CDR3; the germline J gene fills the gap. The V end lost 7 bases, the J end lost 2 bases, and 20 bases lay between the germline ends. From germline, CDR1 is MNHEY and CDR2 SVGEGT. The CDR3 spans 16 residues.

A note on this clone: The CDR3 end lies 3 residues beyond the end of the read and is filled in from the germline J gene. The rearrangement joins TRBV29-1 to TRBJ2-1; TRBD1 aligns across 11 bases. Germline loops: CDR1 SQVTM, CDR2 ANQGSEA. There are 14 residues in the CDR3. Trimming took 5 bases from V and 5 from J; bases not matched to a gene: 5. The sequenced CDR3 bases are TGCAGCGTTACTCGGGACAGGGGGGACAATGAG. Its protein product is CSVTRDRGDNE. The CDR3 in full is CSVTRDRGDNEQFF.

The DNA read from the CDR3 is TGTGCCAGCAGCTTAGACGGGTTTTTTCAGCCC. Translation gives CASSLDGFFQP. The whole CDR3 region reads CASSLDGFFQPQHF. This chain uses TRBV7-2 with TRBJ1-5, with D uncertain. Sequencing ends 3 residues short of the CDR3 end; the germline J gene provides the rest. Germline V gene lookup returns CDR1 SGHTA and CDR2 FQGNSA. Trimming stripped 1 base from V and 6 bases from J, with 10 bases between. The CDR3 extends over 14 amino acids.

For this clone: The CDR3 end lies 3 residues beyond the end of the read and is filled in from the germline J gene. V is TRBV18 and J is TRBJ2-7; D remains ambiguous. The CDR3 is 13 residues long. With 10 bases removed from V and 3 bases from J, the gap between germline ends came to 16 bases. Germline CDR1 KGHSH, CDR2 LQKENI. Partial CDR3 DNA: TGTGCCACCCAAGCTTCCACTGTCTACGAG. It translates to CATQASTVYE. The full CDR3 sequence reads CATQASTVYEQYF.

The part of the CDR3 DNA that was read is TGCAGTGCTAGAGGAGAGACAGGGTTTGACAATGAG. It specifies CSARGETGFDNE. The whole CDR3 protein reads CSARGETGFDNEQFF. The chain joins TRBV20-1 to TRBJ2-1; 7 bases fit TRBD1. The read is 3 residues too short to cover the CDR3 end, so that end is filled in from the germline J gene. V shed 1 base, J shed 5 bases, and the junction held 8 bases outside the gene matches. From germline, CDR1 is DFQATT and CDR2 SNEGSKA (reference sequence). This CDR3 has 15 amino acids.

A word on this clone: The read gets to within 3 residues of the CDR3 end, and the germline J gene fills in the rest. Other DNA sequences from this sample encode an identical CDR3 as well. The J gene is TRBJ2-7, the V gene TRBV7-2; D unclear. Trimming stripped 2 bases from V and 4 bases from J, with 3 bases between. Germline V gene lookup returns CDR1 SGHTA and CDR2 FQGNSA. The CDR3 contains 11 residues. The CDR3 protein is CASSLSYEQYF. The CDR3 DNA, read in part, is TGTGCCAGCAGCTTATCGTACGAG.

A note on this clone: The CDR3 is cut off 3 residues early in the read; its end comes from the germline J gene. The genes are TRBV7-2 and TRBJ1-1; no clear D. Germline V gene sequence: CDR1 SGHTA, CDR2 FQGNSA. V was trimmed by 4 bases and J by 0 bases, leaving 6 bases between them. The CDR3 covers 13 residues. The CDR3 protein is CASSYSMNTEAFF. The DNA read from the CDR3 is TGTGCCAGCAGCTACAGCATGAACACTGAA.

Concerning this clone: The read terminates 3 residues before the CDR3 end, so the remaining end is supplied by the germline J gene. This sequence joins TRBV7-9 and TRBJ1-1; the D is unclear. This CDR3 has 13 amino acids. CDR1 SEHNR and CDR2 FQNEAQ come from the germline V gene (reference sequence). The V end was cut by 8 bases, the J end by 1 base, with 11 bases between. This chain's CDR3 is CASVGRANTEAFF. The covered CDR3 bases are TGTGCCAGCGTCGGGCGGGCGAACACTGAA.